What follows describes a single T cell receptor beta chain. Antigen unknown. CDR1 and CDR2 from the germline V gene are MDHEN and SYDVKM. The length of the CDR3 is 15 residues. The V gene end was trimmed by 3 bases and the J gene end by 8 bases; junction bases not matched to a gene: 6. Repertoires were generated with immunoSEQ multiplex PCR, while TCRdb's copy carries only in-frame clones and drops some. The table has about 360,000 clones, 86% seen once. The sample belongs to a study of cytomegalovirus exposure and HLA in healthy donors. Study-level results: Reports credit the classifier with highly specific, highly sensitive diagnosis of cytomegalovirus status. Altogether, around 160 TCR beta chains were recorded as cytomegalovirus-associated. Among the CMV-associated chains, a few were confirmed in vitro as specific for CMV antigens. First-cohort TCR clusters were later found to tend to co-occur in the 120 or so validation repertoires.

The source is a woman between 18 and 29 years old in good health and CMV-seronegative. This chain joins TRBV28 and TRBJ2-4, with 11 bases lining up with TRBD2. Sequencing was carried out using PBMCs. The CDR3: CASSLIAGGQDIQYF. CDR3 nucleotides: TGTGCCAGCAGTTTGATAGCGGGAGGGCAAGACATTCAGTACTTC.